This entry lists 19 T cell receptor beta chains sequenced from one sample in a study of beta chain features in type 1 diabetes. As every portion of the isolated RNA was reverse transcribed, the sequencing read expressed TCRB transcripts. The assay was immunoSEQ multiplex PCR, and TCRdb's table has in-frame clones only and misses some. The sample lists some 150,000 clones; under 60% were seen once. Material: Tregs from blood. Receptors were obtained from a man aged 18 to 30 in good health.

The chain uses TRBV28 and TRBJ1-1, with a weak D call TRBD1 (5 bases). Trimming shortened V by 5 bases and J by 5 bases, and 18 bases separated the two germline ends. CDR3 size: 15 residues. Germline loops: CDR1 MDHEN, CDR2 SYDVKM. CDR3: CASSPRGGYVTEAFF. As DNA, the CDR3 is TGTGCCAGCAGTCCCCGGGGGGGATACGTGACTGAAGCTTTCTTT.

This clone has only a few counts. The rearrangement uses TRBV6-5 and TRBJ2-5; no firm D call. The J call is in doubt because the DNA end fits TRBJ2-7 better. The germline CDR1 and CDR2 sequences are MNHEY and SVGAGI. The CDR3 is 11 amino acids. CDR3 residues: CASRRFYEQYF. CDR3 nucleotides: TGTGCCAGCAGGCGATTCTACGAGCAGTACTTC.

This clone occurred a few times. This chain connects TRBV4-1 to TRBJ2-5; 7 bases map to TRBD2. The better agreement between TRBJ2-7 and the DNA end casts doubt on the J call. Germline V gene data show CDR1 as MGHRA and CDR2 as YSYEKL. The CDR3 is 15 residues long. CDR3 amino acids: CASSPGRGSSYEQYF. CDR3 DNA: TGCGCCAGCAGCCCCGGGCGGGGGAGCTCCTACGAGCAGTACTTC.

CDR3 loop: CASSYGTGVEGYTF. As DNA, the CDR3 is TGTGCCAGCAGTTACGGGACAGGGGTTGAGGGCTACACCTTC. This chain uses TRBV6-6 with TRBJ1-2, with 10 bases lining up with TRBD1. Looked up from germline, CDR1 is MNHNY and CDR2 is SVGAGI (reference sequence). This CDR3 spans 14 amino acids. J was trimmed by 8 bases and V by 2 bases; bases with no gene match: 5.

In its sample, this clone was seen a few times. The V call is TRBV27, the J call TRBJ2-5; a weak D match, TRBD1 (6 bases). Germline CDR1 and CDR2: MNHEY and SMNVEV (reference sequence). V was trimmed by 6 bases and J by 3 bases, leaving 11 bases between them. CDR3 length: 13 residues. The CDR3 protein is CASRGTHKETQYF. For the CDR3, the DNA is TGTGCCAGCAGGGGGACACACAAAGAGACCCAGTACTTC.

The J gene is TRBJ1-1, the V gene TRBV5-1, with 7 bases identical to TRBD1. The V segment lost 5 bases and the J segment 3 bases; nucleotides outside the gene matches: 7. The CDR3 runs to 14 residues. From germline, CDR1 is SGHRS and CDR2 YFSETQ. As DNA, the CDR3 is TGCGCCAGCAGGGACCTTACAGGGGACACTGAAGCTTTCTTT. Amino acids: CASRDLTGDTEAFF.

J is TRBJ2-1 and V is TRBV6-5, with 7 bases lining up with TRBD2. Germline V gives CDR1 MNHEY, CDR2 SVGAGI. V trimming: 0 bases; J trimming: 4 bases; junction bases outside the gene matches: 3. The CDR3 is made up of 15 amino acids. In DNA form, the CDR3 reads TGTGCCAGCAGTTACTCGACGGGGGGATACAATGAGCAGTTCTTC. Its translation: CASSYSTGGYNEQFF.

The chain has TRBV9 and TRBJ1-5; D remains ambiguous. Germline V gene lookup returns CDR1 SGDLS and CDR2 YYNGEE. This CDR3 spans 13 amino acids. The germline V and J ends were trimmed by 0 bases and 2 bases, with 3 bases remaining between them. Written as DNA, the CDR3 is TGTGCCAGCAGCGTAGCTGGCAATCAGCCCCAGCATTTT. Translating gives CASSVAGNQPQHF. The whole variable domain, filled in from reference TRBV9 and TRBJ1-5, reads DSGVTQTPKHLITATGQRVTLRCSPRSGDLSVYWYQQSLDQGLQFLIQYYNGEERAKGNILERFSAQQFPDLHSELNLSSLELGDSALYFCASSVAGNQPQHFGDGTRLSIL.

This clone was observed a few times. Other DNA sequences of this sample code for an identical CDR3. The CDR3 region has the DNA TGTGCCAGCAGTAGAGACAGTAACACTGAAGCTTTCTTT. Translation: CASSRDSNTEAFF. This sequence joins TRBV28 and TRBJ1-1, with D tentatively TRBD1 (5 bases). The V gene lost 5 bases and the J gene lost 2 bases, with 9 bases spanning the gap. The CDR3 extends over 13 amino acids. Germline V gene sequence: CDR1 MDHEN, CDR2 SYDVKM.

The chain uses TRBV7-8 and TRBJ2-7; maybe TRBD1 (6 bases). CDR1 and CDR2 from the germline V gene are SGHVS and FQNEAQ. The V gene lost 4 bases and the J gene lost 6 bases, with 13 bases spanning the gap. The CDR3 consists of 13 residues. The CDR3 spells CASSSLTGTEQYF. In DNA form, the CDR3 reads TGTGCCAGCAGCTCCCTTACAGGGACCGAGCAGTACTTC.

The chain uses TRBV18 and TRBJ2-7; D is unclear. The CDR3 is 13 amino acids. Germline V gene data show CDR1 as KGHSH and CDR2 as LQKENI. Trimming took off 3 bases at V and 0 bases at J, with 6 bases between the two ends. CDR3 coding DNA: TGTGCCAGCTCACCCCCAGTCTCCTACGAGCAGTACTTC. It codes for CASSPPVSYEQYF.

The chain combines TRBV5-1 with TRBJ2-7; D unclear. CDR3 length equals 16 residues. Germline V gene data show CDR1 as SGHRS and CDR2 as YFSETQ. V was shortened by 0 bases and J by 1 base, with 14 bases between the two germline ends. CDR3 loop: CASSLVGERKSYEQYF. CDR3 DNA sequence: TGCGCCAGCAGCTTGGTAGGCGAGCGAAAATCCTACGAGCAGTACTTC.

This rearrangement joins TRBV18 to TRBJ1-1; D remains unclear. CDR1 and CDR2 (germline): KGHSH, LQKENI. Trimming pared 2 bases from V and 3 bases from J, leaving 7 bases between. The CDR3 runs 13 residues. This CDR3 reads CASSPGEDTEAFF. The CDR3 DNA reads TGTGCCAGCTCACCAGGGGAGGACACTGAAGCTTTCTTT.

The rearrangement uses TRBV2 and TRBJ1-2, with D possibly being TRBD1 (6 bases). This CDR3 has 13 amino acids. Trimming cost V 5 bases and J 8 bases, with 15 bases left between them. In germline, CDR1 is SNHLY, CDR2 FYNNEI. The CDR3 region has the DNA TGTGCCAGCAGTTTGGATAAGGGGGAGGGCTACACCTTC. This translates into CASSLDKGEGYTF.

The rearrangement links TRBV27 to TRBJ2-2; D remains ambiguous. Trimming removed 3 bases at V and 1 base at J, with 6 bases between. This CDR3 has 14 residues. CDR1 and CDR2 from the germline V gene are MNHEY and SMNVEV (reference sequence). In DNA, the CDR3 is TGTGCCAGCAGTTTGAGATGGAACACCGGGGAGCTGTTTTTT. It is translated as CASSLRWNTGELFF.

Only a few counts were recorded for this clone. This chain links TRBV5-4 with TRBJ1-2; D may be TRBD1 (6 bases). This CDR3 has 15 residues. Germline V lookup: CDR1 SGHNT, CDR2 YYREEE (reference sequence). Trimming removed 4 bases from V and 0 bases from J, with 13 bases in between. CDR3 bases: TGTGCCAGCAGCATTACAAGGACAGCTAACTATGGCTACACCTTC. Residues: CASSITRTANYGYTF. The entire variable domain, with the rest obtained from reference TRBV5-4 and TRBJ1-2, is as follows: ETGVTQSPTHLIKTRGQQVTLRCSSQSGHNTVSWYQQALGQGPQFIFQYYREEENGRGNFPPRFSGLQFPNYSSELNVNALELDDSALYLCASSITRTANYGYTFGSGTRLTVV.

The rearrangement uses TRBV7-2 and TRBJ2-7, with 11 bases that match TRBD2. The CDR3 consists of 12 residues. Unmatched junction bases numbered 3, after V lost 10 bases and J lost 4 bases. Per the germline V gene, CDR1 is SGHTA and CDR2 is FQGNSA. Written as DNA, the CDR3 is TGTGCCACAAGACTAGCGGGGTACGAGCAGTACTTC. Amino acid sequence: CATRLAGYEQYF.

V usage is TRBV7-2 and J usage is TRBJ1-4; TRBD1 agrees at 8 bases. Germline V gene lookup returns CDR1 SGHTA and CDR2 FQGNSA. This CDR3 region has 15 residues. The J segment lost 2 bases and the V segment lost 5 bases, leaving 4 bases of the junction unmatched. CDR3 amino acids: CASSPRGPTNEKLFF. The CDR3, as DNA: TGTGCCAGCAGCCCCAGGGGGCCGACTAATGAAAAACTGTTTTTT.

The chain combines TRBV11-2 with TRBJ2-7, with TRBD2 identical over 9 bases. Trimming took 4 bases from V and 1 from J; bases not matched to a gene: 8. Per the germline V gene, CDR1 is SGHAT and CDR2 is FQNNGV. This CDR3 spans 16 amino acids. The CDR3: CASSSNTAGGSYEQYF. The DNA for the CDR3 is TGTGCCAGCAGCTCCAATACAGCGGGAGGTTCCTACGAGCAGTACTTC.